These 25 T cell receptor beta chains were sequenced from one sample in a study of blood T cells in healthy people across ages. A second roughly 6 to 12 cycle PCR used barcoded and J-beta primers. One entry per CDR3 protein, called by TCRdb with MiXCR from the 5' RACE reads. Among 500,000 to 650,000 distinct CDR3 sequences listed, about 28% were seen once. Another study also made use of these data, one on T cells of mothers and their children.

The sample comprised blood. The receptors come from a boy younger than 10 in good health.

V gene TRBV4-1 combines with J gene TRBJ2-2; TRBD1 or TRBD2 may be the D gene (5 bases each). V was cut by 3 bases and J by 6 bases, with 20 bases left in between. This CDR3 spans 17 amino acids. Germline CDR1 MGHRA, CDR2 YSYEKL. CDR3 in amino acids: CASSQLSLGLASGELFF. DNA for the CDR3: TGCGCCAGCAGCCAGCTCTCCTTGGGGCTAGCCTCCGGGGAGCTGTTTTTT.

This clonotype was detected only a few times. The DNA of the CDR3 is TGTGCCAGCAGTCCAGCGGGGGGCATCGGGGAGCTGTTTTTT. Its protein is CASSPAGGIGELFF. The genes are TRBV12-3 or TRBV12-4 and TRBJ2-2; 9 bases align to TRBD2. The junction had 5 bases not matched to a gene; V was cut back by 5 bases and J by 7 bases. The CDR3 spans 14 residues.

The chain carries TRBV5-5 and TRBJ2-1, with TRBD2 as a possible D gene (7 bases). The V gene lost 0 bases and the J gene lost 4 bases, with 14 bases spanning the gap. Germline CDR1 SGHKS, CDR2 YYEKEE (reference sequence). The CDR3 spans 16 residues. Here the CDR3 DNA reads TGTGCCAGCAGCTTGGTTGGGGGGGCAACTTACAATGAGCAGTTCTTC. Encoded protein: CASSLVGGATYNEQFF.

The rearrangement joins TRBV20-1 to TRBJ1-5; TRBD1 agrees at 11 bases. The V segment lost 3 bases and the J segment 7 bases; nucleotides outside the gene matches: 5. Germline values: CDR1 DFQATT, CDR2 SNEGSKA (reference sequence). CDR3 length: 14 amino acids. The CDR3 region has the DNA TGCAGTGCTAGGGGAGGACAGGGGGCGCAGCCCCAGCATTTT. It encodes CSARGGQGAQPQHF.

The chain carries TRBV9 and TRBJ2-3, with 12 positions matching TRBD2. This CDR3 region has 15 residues. Germline CDR1 and CDR2: SGDLS and YYNGEE. With 3 bases clipped from V and 6 bases from J, the junction kept 5 bases outside the gene matches. The chain's CDR3 is CASSASGGASDTQYF. For the CDR3, the DNA is TGTGCCAGCAGCGCTAGCGGGGGGGCGTCGGATACGCAGTATTTT. The full variable domain, in which reference TRBV9 and TRBJ2-3 provide the parts outside the CDR3, is DSGVTQTPKHLITATGQRVTLRCSPRSGDLSVYWYQQSLDQGLQFLIQYYNGEERAKGNILERFSAQQFPDLHSELNLSSLELGDSALYFCASSASGGASDTQYFGPGTRLTVL.

The chain employs TRBV4-1 and TRBJ2-5; D is possibly TRBD2 (5 bases). The length of the CDR3 is 15 residues. Germline CDR1 and CDR2: MGHRA and YSYEKL. V was pared by 0 bases and J by 7 bases, with 15 bases between. This CDR3 reads CASSQDVGIWATQYF. In DNA, the CDR3 is TGCGCCAGCAGCCAAGACGTCGGGATTTGGGCGACCCAGTACTTC.

The chain couples TRBV10-3 to TRBJ2-6; TRBD1 aligns across 10 bases. The CDR3 covers 15 residues. Germline V gives CDR1 ENHRY, CDR2 SYGVKD. The ends lost 5 bases at V and 5 bases at J; junction bases unmatched: 3. CDR3 nucleotide sequence: TGTGCCATCAGTAGGACAGGGGGGCGGGCCAACGTCCTGACTTTC. Translating gives CAISRTGGRANVLTF.

This clonotype was seen more than once but under ten times. The chain combines TRBV4-1 with TRBJ1-2; 8 positions agree with TRBD1. CDR3 length: 15 residues. Germline V gene sequence: CDR1 MGHRA, CDR2 YSYEKL. V shed 4 bases and J 8 bases; nucleotides not matched to a gene: 12. The CDR3 spells CASSPRPDRVYGYTF. The CDR3 coding sequence is TGCGCCAGCAGCCCCCGCCCGGACAGGGTCTACGGCTACACCTTC.

This clonotype was counted between two and nine times. V gene TRBV5-4 combines with J gene TRBJ2-1, with 10 nucleotides matching TRBD2. Germline V gene data show CDR1 as SGHNT and CDR2 as YYREEE (reference sequence). Trimming at V came to 2 bases and at J to 6 bases, leaving 5 bases not matched to a gene. The CDR3 has 15 amino acids. As DNA, the CDR3 is TGTGCCAGCAGCTTAGCGGGGGGGGACGTCAATGAGCAGTTCTTC. This sequence encodes CASSLAGGDVNEQFF.

The table lists this clonotype with a few counts. The junction differs from germline at one of its ends, possibly a read error. The V call is TRBV5-1, the J call TRBJ2-5, with TRBD2 matching over 7 bases. The CDR3 covers 13 residues. Germline V gene sequence: CDR1 SGHRS, CDR2 YFSETQ. The CDR3 region has the DNA TGCGCCAGCAGCTTGGAGGAAGCGGGGAGGAGGTTCTTC. It codes for CASSLEEAGRRFF.

This clonotype has only a few counts. V gene TRBV29-1 combines with J gene TRBJ2-1, with 8 bases identical to TRBD1. This CDR3 region has 15 residues. From germline, CDR1 is SQVTM and CDR2 ANQGSEA. With 1 base clipped from V and 7 bases from J, the junction kept 9 bases outside the gene matches. The CDR3 here is CSVEGDRGPANEQFF. CDR3 coding DNA: TGCAGCGTTGAAGGCGACAGGGGCCCAGCGAATGAGCAGTTCTTC.

This clonotype was counted a few times. The chain couples TRBV30 to TRBJ2-7; D is uncertain. Trimming took 0 bases from V and 2 from J, leaving 8 bases between them. Germline CDR1 is GTSNPN and CDR2 is SVGIG (reference sequence). This CDR3 is 13 amino acids long. CDR3 DNA: TGTGCCTGGAGTGTATCAGTGACCTACGAGCAGTACTTC. Translated, it gives CAWSVSVTYEQYF.

V usage is TRBV7-2 and J usage is TRBJ1-5; 7 positions match TRBD1. CDR3 length equals 14 residues. The J segment lost 3 bases and the V segment lost 5 bases, leaving 4 bases of the junction unmatched. Germline V gene lookup returns CDR1 SGHTA and CDR2 FQGNSA. CDR3 loop: CASSQGGFNQPQHF. The CDR3 DNA reads TGTGCCAGCAGCCAAGGGGGCTTCAATCAGCCCCAGCATTTT.

This chain connects TRBV7-2 to TRBJ1-2; no firm D call. Trimming stripped 9 bases from V and 0 bases from J, with 8 bases between. CDR1 and CDR2 from the germline V gene are SGHTA and FQGNSA. The CDR3 contains 12 residues. CDR3 loop: CARRRANYGYTF. The CDR3 DNA reads as TGTGCCAGAAGGCGGGCTAACTATGGCTACACCTTC.

The chain recombines TRBV29-1 with TRBJ2-2; 7 nucleotides align to TRBD2. J gave up 0 bases and V 1 base, and 2 bases lay outside the gene matches. The germline V gene encodes CDR1 SQVTM and CDR2 ANQGSEA. There are 15 residues in the CDR3. CDR3 amino acids: CSVEGAGSNTGELFF. The CDR3 DNA reads as TGCAGCGTTGAAGGAGCGGGATCGAACACCGGGGAGCTGTTTTTT.

This clonotype was observed a few times. The genes are TRBV10-3 and TRBJ2-5; D is perhaps TRBD2 (6 bases). V gave up 2 bases and J gave up 5 bases, with 15 bases separating them. CDR3 length: 15 residues. Germline V lookup: CDR1 ENHRY, CDR2 SYGVKD. The CDR3 protein is CAISEPSAVLETQYF. For the CDR3, the DNA is TGTGCCATCAGTGAGCCTAGCGCGGTCCTGGAGACCCAGTACTTC.

The chain couples TRBV15 to TRBJ2-7; weak D call: TRBD2 (7 bases). CDR3 length: 14 residues. The germline V gene encodes CDR1 LNHNV and CDR2 YYDKDF (reference sequence). The V end lost 5 bases, the J end lost 7 bases, and 18 bases lay between the germline ends. Here the CDR3 DNA reads TGTGCCACCAGCCCTCCTACGGGGGGCTGGGAGCAGTACTTC. Translation gives CATSPPTGGWEQYF.

J is TRBJ1-5 and V is TRBV6-8, with a possible D match to TRBD1 (6 bases). Germline V lookup: CDR1 MNHGY, CDR2 SAAAGT. The CDR3 has 13 residues. The V gene lost 11 bases and the J gene lost 7 bases, with 18 bases spanning the gap. The chain's CDR3 is CALRRGRGQPQHF. The DNA for the CDR3 is TGTGCCCTACGTCGGGGGCGGGGGCAGCCCCAGCATTTT.

This clonotype was seen a few times. V is TRBV7-2 and J is TRBJ1-5; unclear D gene. Germline loops: CDR1 SGHTA, CDR2 FQGNSA. Trimming removed 2 bases from V and 4 bases from J, with 9 bases in between. This CDR3 has 14 residues. The chain's CDR3 is CASSLTAANQPQHF. Written as DNA, the CDR3 is TGTGCCAGCAGCTTAACTGCGGCTAATCAGCCCCAGCATTTT.

This clonotype appeared a few times. The rearrangement uses TRBV12-3 or TRBV12-4 and TRBJ1-2; perhaps TRBD1 as D (5 bases). CDR3 length: 14 amino acids. Trimming shortened V by 5 bases and J by 3 bases, and 13 bases separated the two germline ends. CDR3 region: CASSPPGGDYGYTF. CDR3 sequence (DNA): TGTGCCAGCAGTCCCCCCGGGGGGGACTATGGCTACACCTTC.

This rearrangement joins TRBV5-5 to TRBJ1-5; weak D call: TRBD1 (5 bases). V was clipped by 1 base and J by 4 bases, with 12 bases between them. Per germline, CDR1 SGHKS and CDR2 YYEKEE (reference sequence). CDR3 size: 15 residues. CDR3: CASSLLAGFNQPQHF. The CDR3 bases are TGTGCCAGCAGCTTGTTGGCAGGGTTTAATCAGCCCCAGCATTTT.

The rearrangement links TRBV5-1 to TRBJ2-5; TRBD1 matches 7 bases. The J call may not be correct, given that the DNA end is closer to TRBJ2-7. The germline CDR1 and CDR2 sequences are SGHRS and YFSETQ. The CDR3 runs to 13 residues. This chain's CDR3 is CASSFITGDEQYF. Here the CDR3 DNA reads TGCGCCAGCAGCTTCATAACAGGGGACGAGCAGTACTTC.

This clonotype was seen only a few times. The rearrangement uses TRBV30 and TRBJ2-7; D is possibly TRBD1 (6 bases). V gave up 0 bases and J gave up 1 base, with 13 bases separating them. The CDR3 consists of 15 residues. Germline V gene sequence: CDR1 GTSNPN, CDR2 SVGIG (reference sequence). Written as DNA, the CDR3 is TGTGCCTGGAGTGTAGGGGGACATCCATCCTACGAGCAGTACTTC. Protein sequence: CAWSVGGHPSYEQYF.

This chain connects TRBV6-4 to TRBJ2-5; the match to TRBD2 covers 10 bases. Per the germline V gene, CDR1 is MRHNA and CDR2 is SNTAGT. The CDR3 is made up of 15 amino acids. V lost 6 bases and J lost 2; bases outside the gene matches: 6. CDR3 bases: TGTGCCAGCAGCCACCAAGCGGGGGGGCAAGAGACCCAGTACTTC. Its translation: CASSHQAGGQETQYF.

This clonotype was seen only a few times. The genes are TRBV19 and TRBJ2-3, with 8 bases matching TRBD1. Germline CDR1 LNHDA, CDR2 SQIVND (reference sequence). There are 14 residues in the CDR3. Trimming took 5 bases from V and 2 from J; bases not matched to a gene: 3. The CDR3 region is CASSDRGFTDTQYF. Written as DNA, the CDR3 is TGTGCCAGTAGTGACAGGGGTTTCACAGATACGCAGTATTTT.